Sequencing of this T cell receptor (beta chain) was carried out in a study of vaccination and CD4 T cells after COVID-19. Scientists ran DNA taken from cultured CD4+ T cells through the Oncomine TCR Beta short-read assay for sequencing. TCRdb redid the calling of the PCR reads with MiXCR, one entry per CDR3 protein. The repertoire consists of 11,000 to 15,000 distinct CDR3 sequences, with roughly 61% occurring once and the leading ten covering approximately 19%. Note on this clonotype: Its antigen is unknown.

Germline CDR1 is LNHNV and CDR2 is YYDKDF (reference sequence). Trimming left V 0 bases short and J 4 bases short, with 16 bases between. This CDR3 spans 17 amino acids. Findings of the study overall: Reactive clone data from convalescent patients indicated a median of about 88% appearing only post-vaccination.

Treatment defined: approximately nine-day PBMC culture with coronavirus spike peptide pools or control peptides (ViraFEST assay). The chain uses TRBV15 and TRBJ1-3, with a weak D call TRBD1 (5 bases). The receptor comes from a human donor who had recovered from COVID-19. The sample consisted of CD4+ T cells from blood, cultured in vitro. CDR3 amino acids: CATSREMGRRVGNTIYF. As DNA, the CDR3 is TGTGCCACCAGCAGAGAAATGGGACGGCGAGTGGGAAACACCATATATTTT.